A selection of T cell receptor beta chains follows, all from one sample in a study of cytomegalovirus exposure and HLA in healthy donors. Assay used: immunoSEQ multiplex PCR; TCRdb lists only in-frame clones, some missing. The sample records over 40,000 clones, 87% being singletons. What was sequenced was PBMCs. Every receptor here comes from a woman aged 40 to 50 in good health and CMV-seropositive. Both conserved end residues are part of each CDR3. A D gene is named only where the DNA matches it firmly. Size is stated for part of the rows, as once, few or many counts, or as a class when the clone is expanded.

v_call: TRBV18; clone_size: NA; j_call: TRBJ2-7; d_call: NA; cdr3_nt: TGTGCCAGCTCACCACCGGTCGGACAAGGGACCTACGAGCAGTACTTC; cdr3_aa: CASSPPVGQGTYEQYF
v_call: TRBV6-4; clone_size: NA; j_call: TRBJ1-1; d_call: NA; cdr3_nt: TGTGCCAGCAGTGACTACTTGAACACTGAAGCTTTCTTT; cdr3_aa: CASSDYLNTEAFF
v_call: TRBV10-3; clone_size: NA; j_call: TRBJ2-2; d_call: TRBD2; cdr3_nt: TGTGCCATCAGACTAGCGGAAAACACCGGGGAGCTGTTTTTT; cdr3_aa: CAIRLAENTGELFF
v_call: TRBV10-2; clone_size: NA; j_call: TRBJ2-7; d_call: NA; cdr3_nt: TGCGCCAGCAGCAGGGAAATTGAATCCTACGAGCAGTACTTC; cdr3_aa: CASSREIESYEQYF
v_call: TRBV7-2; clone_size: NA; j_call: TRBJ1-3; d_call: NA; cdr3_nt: TGTGCCAGCAGCTTAGTTGAGGGGGCTGGAAACACCATATATTTT; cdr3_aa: CASSLVEGAGNTIYF
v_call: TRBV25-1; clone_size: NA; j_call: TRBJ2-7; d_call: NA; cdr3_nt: TGTGCCAGCAGTGAATCAAACTACGAGCAGTACTTC; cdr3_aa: CASSESNYEQYF
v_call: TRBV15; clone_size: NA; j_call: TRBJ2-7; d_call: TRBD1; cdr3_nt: TGTGCCACCAGCAGGGACAGGGTGACCTACGAGCAGTACTTC; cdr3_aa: CATSRDRVTYEQYF
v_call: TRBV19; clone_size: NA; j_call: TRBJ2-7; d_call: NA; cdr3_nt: TGTGCCAGTAGTATTTTACAGGCAGGCGAGCAGTACTTC; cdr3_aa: CASSILQAGEQYF
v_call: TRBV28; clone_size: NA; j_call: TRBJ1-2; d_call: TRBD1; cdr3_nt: TGTGCCAGCAGTTCAAGGGACAGGGGATTCGGGGGCTACACCTTC; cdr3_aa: CASSSRDRGFGGYTF
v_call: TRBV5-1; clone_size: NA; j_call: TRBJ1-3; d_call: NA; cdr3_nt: TGCGCCAGCAACTTTTTACCGGGATCCTCTGGAAACACCATATATTTT; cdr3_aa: CASNFLPGSSGNTIYF
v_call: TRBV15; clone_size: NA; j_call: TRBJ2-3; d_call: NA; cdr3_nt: TGTGCCACCAGCAAGGGAGGGGGTACTAGCACAGATACGCAGTATTTT; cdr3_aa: CATSKGGGTSTDTQYF
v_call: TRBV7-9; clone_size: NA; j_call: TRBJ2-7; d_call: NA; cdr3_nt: TGTGCCGAAGACAACATCGGCGGGGCGGAGCAGTACTTC; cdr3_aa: CAEDNIGGAEQYF
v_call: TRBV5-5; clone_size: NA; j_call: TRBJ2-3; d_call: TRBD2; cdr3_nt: TGTGCCAGCAGCTGGGCCGAGACTAGCGGGGCAGATACGCAGTATTTT; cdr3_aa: CASSWAETSGADTQYF
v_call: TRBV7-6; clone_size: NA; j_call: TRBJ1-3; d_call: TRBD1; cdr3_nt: TGTGCCAGCAGCGCCTCAGGGGGCGTCTCTGGAAACACCATATATTTT; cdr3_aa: CASSASGGVSGNTIYF
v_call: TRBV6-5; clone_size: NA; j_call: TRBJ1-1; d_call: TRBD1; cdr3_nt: TGTGCCAGCAGACACCGGGACAGGGTCACTGAAGCTTTCTTT; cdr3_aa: CASRHRDRVTEAFF
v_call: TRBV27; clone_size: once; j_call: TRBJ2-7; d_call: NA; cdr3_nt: TGTGCCAGCAGCCTCCGGAGCTACTCCTACGAGCAGTACTTC; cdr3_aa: CASSLRSYSYEQYF
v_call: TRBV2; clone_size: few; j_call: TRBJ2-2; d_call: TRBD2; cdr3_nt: TGTGCCAGCGGACTAGCGGGAACTCGGGGGGAGCTGTTTTTT; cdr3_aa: CASGLAGTRGELFF
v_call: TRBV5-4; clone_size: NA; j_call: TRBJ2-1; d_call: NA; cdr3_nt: TGTGCCAGCAGCCGGGCCAGGGCTAAGGGGTACAATGAGCAGTTCTTC; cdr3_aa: CASSRARAKGYNEQFF
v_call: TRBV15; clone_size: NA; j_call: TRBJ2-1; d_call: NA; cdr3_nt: TGTGCCACCAGCACACCGGGTCCAAATTACAATGAGCAGTTCTTC; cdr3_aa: CATSTPGPNYNEQFF
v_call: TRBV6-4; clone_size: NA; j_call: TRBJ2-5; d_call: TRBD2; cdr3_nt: TGTGCCAGCAGTATACTAGCGGGGGGAGAGACCCAGTACTTC; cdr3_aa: CASSILAGGETQYF
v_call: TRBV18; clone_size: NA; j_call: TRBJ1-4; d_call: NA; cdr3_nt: TGTGCCAGCTCACGAGCAACTAATGAAAAACTGTTTTTT; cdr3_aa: CASSRATNEKLFF
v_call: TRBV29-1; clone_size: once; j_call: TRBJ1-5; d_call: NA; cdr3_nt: TGCAGCGTTGAAGAGGGCGGCAATCAGCCCCAGCATTTT; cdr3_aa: CSVEEGGNQPQHF
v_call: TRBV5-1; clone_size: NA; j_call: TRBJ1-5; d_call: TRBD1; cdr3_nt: TGCGCCAGCAGCTACCTTACTTTGCGCCGCCGACAGGGGAATCAGCCCCAGCATTTT; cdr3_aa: CASSYLTLRRRQGNQPQHF
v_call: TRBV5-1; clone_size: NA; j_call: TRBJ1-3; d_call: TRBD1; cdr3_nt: TGCGCCAGCAGCTGGGACAGGAGCTCTGGAAACACCATATATTTT; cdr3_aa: CASSWDRSSGNTIYF
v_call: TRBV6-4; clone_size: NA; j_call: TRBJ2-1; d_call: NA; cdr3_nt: TGTGCCAGCAGTCCCCTGGAATGGAGCAATGAGCAGTTCTTC; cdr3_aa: CASSPLEWSNEQFF
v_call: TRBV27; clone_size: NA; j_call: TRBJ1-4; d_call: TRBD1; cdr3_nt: TGTGCCAGCAGTCGGGACAGTCATAGGGAAAAACTGTTTTTT; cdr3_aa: CASSRDSHREKLFF
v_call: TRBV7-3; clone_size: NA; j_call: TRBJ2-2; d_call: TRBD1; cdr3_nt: TGTGCCAGCAGCTTGGGGACAGGGGCCGGGGAGCTGTTTTTT; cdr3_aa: CASSLGTGAGELFF
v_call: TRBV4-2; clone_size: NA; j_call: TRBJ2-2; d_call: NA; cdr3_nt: TGTGCCAGCAGCCAAGGAGAGGGCGGACACACCGGGGAGCTGTTTTTT; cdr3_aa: CASSQGEGGHTGELFF
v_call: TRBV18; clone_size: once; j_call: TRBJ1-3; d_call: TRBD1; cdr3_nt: TGTGCCAGCTCATCGAACAGGGGTGACTCTGGAAACACCATATATTTT; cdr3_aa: CASSSNRGDSGNTIYF
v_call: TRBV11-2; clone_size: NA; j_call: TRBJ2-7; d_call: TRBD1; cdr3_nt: TGTGCCAGCAGCCTTACCACGGGACAGGGACCCTACGAGCAGTACTTC; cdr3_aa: CASSLTTGQGPYEQYF
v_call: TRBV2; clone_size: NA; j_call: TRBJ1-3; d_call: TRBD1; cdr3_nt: TGTGCCAGCAGCTCAAATTGGGGGACAGGGGATTTTTCTGGAAACACCATATATTTT; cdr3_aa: CASSSNWGTGDFSGNTIYF
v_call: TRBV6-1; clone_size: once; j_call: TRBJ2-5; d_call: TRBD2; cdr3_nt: TGTGCCAGCAGTGAAGCGGGGGGGTCTATCCAAGAGACCCAGTACTTC; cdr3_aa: CASSEAGGSIQETQYF
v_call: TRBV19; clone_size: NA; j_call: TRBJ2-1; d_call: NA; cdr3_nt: TGTGCCAGTAGTATGAGCCTACACAATGAGCAGTTCTTC; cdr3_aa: CASSMSLHNEQFF
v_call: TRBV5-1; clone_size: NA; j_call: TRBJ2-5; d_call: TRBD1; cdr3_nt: TGCGCCAGCAGCTTGGGCAGGGGGCTGCGCGTTGAAGAGACCCAGTACTTC; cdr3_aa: CASSLGRGLRVEETQYF
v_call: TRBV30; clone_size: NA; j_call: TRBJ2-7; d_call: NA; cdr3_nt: TGTGCCTGGAGTGTACGGTACGAGCAGTACTTC; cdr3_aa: CAWSVRYEQYF
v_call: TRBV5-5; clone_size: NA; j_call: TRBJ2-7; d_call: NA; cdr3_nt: TGTGCCAGCAGTTTTCGAGGGGGAAAGTACGAGCAGTACTTC; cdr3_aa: CASSFRGGKYEQYF
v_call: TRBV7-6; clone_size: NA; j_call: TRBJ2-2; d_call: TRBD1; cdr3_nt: TGTGCCAGCAGCCAGGGACAGGGGAACACCGGGGAGCTGTTTTTT; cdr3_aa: CASSQGQGNTGELFF
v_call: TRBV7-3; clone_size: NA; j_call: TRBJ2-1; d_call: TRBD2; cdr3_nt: TGTGCCAGCAGCTTAACAAGCGGGAGCTATGAGCAGTTCTTC; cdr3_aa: CASSLTSGSYEQFF
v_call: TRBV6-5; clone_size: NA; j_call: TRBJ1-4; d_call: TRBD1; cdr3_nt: TGTGCCAGCAGTTACTCTCCGGGACAGGGCGGTGAAAAACTGTTTTTT; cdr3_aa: CASSYSPGQGGEKLFF
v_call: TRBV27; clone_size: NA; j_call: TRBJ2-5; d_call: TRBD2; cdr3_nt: TGTGCCAGCGCCCCGGAACAGGATCCACCTAGCGGGAAACGAGAGACCCAGTACTTC; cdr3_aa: CASAPEQDPPSGKRETQYF
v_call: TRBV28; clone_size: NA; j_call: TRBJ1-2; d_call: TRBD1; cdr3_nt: TGTGCCAGCAGGAACGACAGGGGCCTTGGCTACACCTTC; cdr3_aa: CASRNDRGLGYTF
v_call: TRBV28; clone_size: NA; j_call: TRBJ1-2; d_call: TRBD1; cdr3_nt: TGTGCCAGCAGTTTGGTGGCACAGGGGGCTGGCTACACCTTC; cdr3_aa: CASSLVAQGAGYTF
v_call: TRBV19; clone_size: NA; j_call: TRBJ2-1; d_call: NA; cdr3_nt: TGTGCCAGTAGGCAGTACAATGAGCAGTTCTTC; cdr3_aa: CASRQYNEQFF
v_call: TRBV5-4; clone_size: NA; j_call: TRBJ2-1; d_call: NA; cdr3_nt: TGTGCCAGCAGCCGGACAGCCGAGTCCTACAATGAGCAGTTCTTC; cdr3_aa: CASSRTAESYNEQFF
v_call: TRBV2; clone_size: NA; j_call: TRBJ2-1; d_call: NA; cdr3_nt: TGTGCCAGCCGCCTGGGGGGAGAGCAGTTCTTC; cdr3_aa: CASRLGGEQFF